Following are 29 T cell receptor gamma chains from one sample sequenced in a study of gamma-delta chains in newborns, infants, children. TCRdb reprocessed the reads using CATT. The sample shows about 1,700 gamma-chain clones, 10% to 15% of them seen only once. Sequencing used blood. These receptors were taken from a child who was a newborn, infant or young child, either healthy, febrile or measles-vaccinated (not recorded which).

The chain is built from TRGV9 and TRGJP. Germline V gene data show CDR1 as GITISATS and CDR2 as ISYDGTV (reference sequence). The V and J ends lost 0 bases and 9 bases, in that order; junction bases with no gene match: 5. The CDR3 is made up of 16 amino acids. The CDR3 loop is CALWEVKRLGKKIKVF. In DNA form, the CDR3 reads TGTGCCTTGTGGGAGGTGAAGAGGTTGGGCAAAAAAATCAAGGTATTT.

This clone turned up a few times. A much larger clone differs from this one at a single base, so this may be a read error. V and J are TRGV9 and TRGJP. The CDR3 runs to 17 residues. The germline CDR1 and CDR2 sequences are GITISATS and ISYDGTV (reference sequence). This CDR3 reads CALWELPGELGKEIKVF. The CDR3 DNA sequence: TGTGCCTTGTGGGAGCTGCCTGGGGAGTTGGGCAAAGAAATCAAGGTATTT.

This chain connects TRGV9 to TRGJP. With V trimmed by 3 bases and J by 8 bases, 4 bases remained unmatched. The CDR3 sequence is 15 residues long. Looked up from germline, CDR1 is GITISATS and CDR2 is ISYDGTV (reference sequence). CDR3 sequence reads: CALWETQLGKKIKVF. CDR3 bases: TGTGCCTTGTGGGAGACTCAGTTGGGCAAAAAAATCAAGGTATTT.

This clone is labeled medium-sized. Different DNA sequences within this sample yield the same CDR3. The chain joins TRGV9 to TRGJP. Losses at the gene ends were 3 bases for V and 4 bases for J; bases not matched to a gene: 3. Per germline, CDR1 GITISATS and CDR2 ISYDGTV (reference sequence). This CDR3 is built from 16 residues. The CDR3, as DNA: TGTGCCTTGTGGGAGATACAAGAGTTGGGCAAAAAAATCAAGGTATTT. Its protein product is CALWEIQELGKKIKVF.

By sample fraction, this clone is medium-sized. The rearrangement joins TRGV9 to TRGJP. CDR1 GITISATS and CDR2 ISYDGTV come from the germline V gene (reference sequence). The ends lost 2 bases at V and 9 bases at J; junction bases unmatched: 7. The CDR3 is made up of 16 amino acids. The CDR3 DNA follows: TGTGCCTTGTGGGAGGCGGTCGCGTTGGGCAAAAAAATCAAGGTATTT. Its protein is CALWEAVALGKKIKVF.

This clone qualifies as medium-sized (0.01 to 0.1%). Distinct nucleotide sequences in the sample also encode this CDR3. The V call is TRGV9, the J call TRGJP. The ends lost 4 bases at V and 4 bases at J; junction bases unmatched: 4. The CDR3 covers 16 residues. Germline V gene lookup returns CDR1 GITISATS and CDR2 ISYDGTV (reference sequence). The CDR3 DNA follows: TGTGCCTTGTGGGACAGACAAGAGTTGGGCAAAAAAATCAAGGTATTT. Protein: CALWDRQELGKKIKVF.

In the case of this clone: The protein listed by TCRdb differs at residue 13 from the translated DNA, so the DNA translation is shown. The CDR3 spells CALWESELGKKIRVF. Here the CDR3 DNA reads TGTGCCTTGTGGGAGTCAGAGTTGGGCAAAAAAATCAGGGTATTT. This rearrangement joins TRGV9 to TRGJP. CDR3 length: 15 amino acids. Looked up from germline, CDR1 is GITISATS and CDR2 is ISYDGTV (reference sequence).

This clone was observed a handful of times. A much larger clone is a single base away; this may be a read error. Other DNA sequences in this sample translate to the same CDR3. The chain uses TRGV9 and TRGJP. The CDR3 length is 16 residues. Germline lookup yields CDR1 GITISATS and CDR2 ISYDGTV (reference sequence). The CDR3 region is CALWENQELGKKIKVF. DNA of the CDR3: TGTGCCTTATGGGAGAACCAAGAGTTGGGCAAAAAAATCAAGGTATTT.

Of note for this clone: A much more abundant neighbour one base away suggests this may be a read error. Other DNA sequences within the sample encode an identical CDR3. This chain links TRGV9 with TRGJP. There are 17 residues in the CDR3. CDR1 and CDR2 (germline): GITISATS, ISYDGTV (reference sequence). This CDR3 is CALWEVKEELGKKIKVF. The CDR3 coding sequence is TGCGCCTTGTGGGAGGTAAAGGAAGAGTTGGGCAAAAAAATCAAGGTATTT.

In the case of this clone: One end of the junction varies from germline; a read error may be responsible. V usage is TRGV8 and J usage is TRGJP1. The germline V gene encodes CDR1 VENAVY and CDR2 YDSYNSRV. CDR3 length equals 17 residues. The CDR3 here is CATWDQSPNTAGWFKIF. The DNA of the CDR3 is TGTGCCACCTGGGATCAGAGTCCTAATACCGCTGGTTGGTTCAAGATATTT.

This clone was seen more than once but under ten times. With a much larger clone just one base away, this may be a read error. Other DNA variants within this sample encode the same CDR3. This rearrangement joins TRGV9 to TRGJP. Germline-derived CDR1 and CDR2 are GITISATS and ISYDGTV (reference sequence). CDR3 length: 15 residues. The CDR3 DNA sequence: TGTGCCCTGTGGGCTAGAGAGTTGGGCAAAAAAATCAAGGTATTT. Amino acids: CALWARELGKKIKVF.

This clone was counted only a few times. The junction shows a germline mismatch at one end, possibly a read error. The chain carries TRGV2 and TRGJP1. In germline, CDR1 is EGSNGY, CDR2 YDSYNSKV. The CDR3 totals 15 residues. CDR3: CATRDGYTTGWFKIF. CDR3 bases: TGTGCCACCCGGGACGGCTATACCACTGGTTGGTTCAAGATATTT.

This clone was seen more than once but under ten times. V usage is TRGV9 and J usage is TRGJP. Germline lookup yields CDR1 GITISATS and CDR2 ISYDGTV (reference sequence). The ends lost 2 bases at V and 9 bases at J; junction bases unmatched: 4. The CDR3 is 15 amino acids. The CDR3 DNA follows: TGTGCCTTGTGGGAGGAAAGGTTGGGCAAAAAAATCAAGGTATTT. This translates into CALWEERLGKKIKVF.

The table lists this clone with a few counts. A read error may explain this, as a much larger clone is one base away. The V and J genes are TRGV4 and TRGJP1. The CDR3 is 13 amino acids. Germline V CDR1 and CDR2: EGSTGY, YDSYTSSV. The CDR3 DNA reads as TGTGCCATCTGGGATACCACTGGTTGGTTCAAGATATTT. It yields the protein CAIWDTTGWFKIF.

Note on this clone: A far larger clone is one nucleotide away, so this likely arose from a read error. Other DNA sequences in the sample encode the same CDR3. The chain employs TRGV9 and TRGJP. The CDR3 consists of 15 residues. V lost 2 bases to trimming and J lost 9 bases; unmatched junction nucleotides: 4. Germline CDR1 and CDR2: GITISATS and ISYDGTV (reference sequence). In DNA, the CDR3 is TGTGCCTTGTGGGAGGAAGTGTTGGGCAAAAAAATCAAGGTATTT. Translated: CALWEEVLGKKIKVF.

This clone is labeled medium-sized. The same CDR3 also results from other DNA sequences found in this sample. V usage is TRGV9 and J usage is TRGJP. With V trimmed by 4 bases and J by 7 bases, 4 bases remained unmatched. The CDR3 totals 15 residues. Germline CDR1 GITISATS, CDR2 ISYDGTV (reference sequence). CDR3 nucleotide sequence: TGTGCCTTGTGGGACCGTGAGTTGGGCAAAAAAATCAAGGTATTT. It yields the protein CALWDRELGKKIKVF.

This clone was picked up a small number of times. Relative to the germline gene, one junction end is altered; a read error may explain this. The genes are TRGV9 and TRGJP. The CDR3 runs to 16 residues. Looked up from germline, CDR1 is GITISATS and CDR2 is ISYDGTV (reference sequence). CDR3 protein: CASWEPQELGKKIKVF. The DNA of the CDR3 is TGTGCCTCGTGGGAGCCACAAGAGTTGGGCAAAAAAATCAAGGTATTT.

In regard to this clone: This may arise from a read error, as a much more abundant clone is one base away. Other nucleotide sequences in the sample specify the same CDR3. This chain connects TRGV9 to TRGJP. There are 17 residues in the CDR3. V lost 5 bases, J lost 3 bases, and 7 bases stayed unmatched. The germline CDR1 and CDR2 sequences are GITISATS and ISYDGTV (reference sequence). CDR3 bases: TGTGCCTTGTGGGGGGCATCGCAAGAGTTGGGCAAAAAAATCAAGGTATTT. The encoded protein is CALWGASQELGKKIKVF.

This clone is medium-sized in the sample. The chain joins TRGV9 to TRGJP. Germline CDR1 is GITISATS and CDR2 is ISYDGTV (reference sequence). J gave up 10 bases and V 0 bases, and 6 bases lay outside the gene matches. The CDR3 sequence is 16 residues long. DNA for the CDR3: TGTGCCTTGTGGGAGGTGGCCGAATTGGGCAAAAAAATCAAGGTATTT. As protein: CALWEVAELGKKIKVF.

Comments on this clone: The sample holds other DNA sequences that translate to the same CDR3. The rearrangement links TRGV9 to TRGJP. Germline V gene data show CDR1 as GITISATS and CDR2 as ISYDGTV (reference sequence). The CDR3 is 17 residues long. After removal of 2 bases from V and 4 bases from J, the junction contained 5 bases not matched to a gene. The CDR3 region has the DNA TGTGCCTTGTGGGAGGCGATTCAAGAGTTGGGCAAAAAAATCAAGGTATTT. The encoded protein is CALWEAIQELGKKIKVF.

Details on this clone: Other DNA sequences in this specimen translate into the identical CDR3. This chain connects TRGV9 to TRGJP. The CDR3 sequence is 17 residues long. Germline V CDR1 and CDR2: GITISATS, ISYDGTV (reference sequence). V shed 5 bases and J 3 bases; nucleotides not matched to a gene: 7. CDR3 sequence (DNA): TGTGCCTTGTGGGGGGTAAAGCAAGAGTTGGGCAAAAAAATCAAGGTATTT. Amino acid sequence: CALWGVKQELGKKIKVF.

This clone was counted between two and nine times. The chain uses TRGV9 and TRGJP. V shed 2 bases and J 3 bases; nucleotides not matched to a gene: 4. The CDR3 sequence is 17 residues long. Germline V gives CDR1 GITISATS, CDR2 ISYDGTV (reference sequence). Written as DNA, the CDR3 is TGTGCCTTGTGGGAGGGAATGCAAGAGTTGGGCAAAAAAATCAAGGTATTT. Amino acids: CALWEGMQELGKKIKVF.

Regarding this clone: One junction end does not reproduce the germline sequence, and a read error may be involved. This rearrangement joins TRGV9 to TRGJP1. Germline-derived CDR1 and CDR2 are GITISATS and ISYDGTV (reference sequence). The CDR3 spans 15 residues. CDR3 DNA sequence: TGTGCCTTGTGTGAGGCGGGGGGCACTGGTTGGTTCAAGATATTT. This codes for CALCEAGGTGWFKIF.

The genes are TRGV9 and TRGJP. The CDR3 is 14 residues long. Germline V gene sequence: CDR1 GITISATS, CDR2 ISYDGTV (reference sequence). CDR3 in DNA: TGTGCTGTGTGGGAGGTGTTGGGCAAAAAAATCAAGGTATTT. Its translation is CAVWEVLGKKIKVF.

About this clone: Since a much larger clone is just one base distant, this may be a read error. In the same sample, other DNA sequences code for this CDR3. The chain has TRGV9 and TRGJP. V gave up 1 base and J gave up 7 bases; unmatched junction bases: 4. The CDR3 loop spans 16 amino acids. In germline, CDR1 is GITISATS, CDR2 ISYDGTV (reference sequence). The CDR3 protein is CALWEVLELGKKIKVF. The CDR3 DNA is TGTGCCTTGTGGGAGGTACTGGAGTTGGGCAAAAAAATCAAGGTATTT.

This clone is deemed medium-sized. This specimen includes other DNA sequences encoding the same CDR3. The CDR3 DNA is TGTGCCTTGTGGGAGCGAAGACAAGAGTTGGGCAAAAAAATCAAGGTATTT. It codes for CALWERRQELGKKIKVF. The chain uses TRGV9 and TRGJP. V dropped 3 bases and J dropped 4; count of bases not matched to a gene: 6. CDR3 size: 17 residues. The germline CDR1 and CDR2 sequences are GITISATS and ISYDGTV (reference sequence).

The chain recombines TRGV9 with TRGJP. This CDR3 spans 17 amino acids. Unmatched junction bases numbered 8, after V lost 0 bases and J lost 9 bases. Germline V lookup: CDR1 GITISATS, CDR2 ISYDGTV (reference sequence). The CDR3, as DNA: TGTGCCTTGTGGGAGGTGCGAGGCGGGTTGGGCAAAAAAATCAAGGTATTT. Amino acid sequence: CALWEVRGGLGKKIKVF.

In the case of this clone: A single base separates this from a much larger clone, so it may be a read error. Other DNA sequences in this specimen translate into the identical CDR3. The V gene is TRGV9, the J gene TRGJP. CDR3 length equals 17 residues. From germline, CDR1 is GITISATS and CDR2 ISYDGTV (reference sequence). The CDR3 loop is CALWEAPLELGKKIKVF. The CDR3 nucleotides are TGCGCCTTGTGGGAGGCCCCTCTTGAGTTGGGCAAAAAAATCAAGGTATTT.

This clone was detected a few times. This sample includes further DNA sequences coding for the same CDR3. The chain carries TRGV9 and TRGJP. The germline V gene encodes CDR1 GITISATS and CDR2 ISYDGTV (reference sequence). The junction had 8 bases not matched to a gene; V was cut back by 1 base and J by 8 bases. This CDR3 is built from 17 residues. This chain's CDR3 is CALWEVPAKLGKKIKVF. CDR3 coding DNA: TGTGCCTTGTGGGAGGTCCCTGCGAAGTTGGGCAAAAAAATCAAGGTATTT.